The sequence of this TCR beta chain was determined in a study of identical twins. The germline V gene has CDR1 DFQATT and CDR2 SNEGSKA (reference sequence). V dropped 4 bases and J dropped 0 bases, with 4 bases sitting between them. This CDR3 comprises 12 residues. A single record per CDR3 protein comes from TCRdb applying MiXCR to the 5' RACE reads. The data hold hundreds of thousands of distinct CDR3 sequences, with 9% to 15% observed a single time. Overall study findings and caveats: With abundant cord blood beta clonotypes, insertions were fewer; memory repertoires showed no such pattern. Instead of following the same donors, the conclusions were based on cross-sectional statistical analysis. Models predicted too little out-of-frame TCR alpha sharing in monozygotic twins.

The table lists this clonotype with many counts. Antigen unknown. Another study also made use of these data, one on yellow fever vaccine responses in identical twins. This second report adds: The T cell response to vaccination in identical twins was reportedly partly convergent and partly personalized.

The TCR originated in a woman in her late teens or twenties in good health. Material: PBMCs. The J gene is TRBJ1-5, the V gene TRBV20-1; D unclear. The chain's CDR3 is CSAKSSNQPQHF. CDR3 nucleotide sequence: TGCAGTGCTAAAAGTAGCAATCAGCCCCAGCATTTT.